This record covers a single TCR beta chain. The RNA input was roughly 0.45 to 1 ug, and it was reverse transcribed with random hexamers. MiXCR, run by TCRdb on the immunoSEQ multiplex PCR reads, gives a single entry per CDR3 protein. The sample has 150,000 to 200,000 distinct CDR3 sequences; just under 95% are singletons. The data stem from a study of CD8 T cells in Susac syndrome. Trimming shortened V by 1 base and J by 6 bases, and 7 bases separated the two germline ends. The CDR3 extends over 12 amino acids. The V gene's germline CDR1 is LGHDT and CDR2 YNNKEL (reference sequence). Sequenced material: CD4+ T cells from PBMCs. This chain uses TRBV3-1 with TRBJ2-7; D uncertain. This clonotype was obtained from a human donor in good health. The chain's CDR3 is CASSQVVGEQYF. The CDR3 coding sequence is TGTGCCAGCAGCCAAGTCGTGGGCGAGCAGTACTTC.